A selection of T cell receptor beta chains follows, all from one sample in a study of blood T cell repertoires in COVID-19. Using immunoSEQ multiplex PCR, the repertoire was profiled, and TCRdb retains in-frame clones only, with some absent. In the table there are some 130,000 clones, approximately 85% of which are singletons. The sample consisted of peripheral blood. The receptors shown here come from a human donor in a cohort sampled during active COVID-19. CDR3s include the opening cysteine and the closing phenylalanine or tryptophan. The D gene is left open where the match is weak. Not every row has a clone size; where given, it reads once, few, many or a size class.

clone size	V gene	D gene	J gene	CDR3 protein	CDR3 DNA
-	TRBV19	TRBD1	TRBJ1-1	CASSLGDRGATEAFF	TGTGCCAGTAGTCTAGGGGACAGGGGTGCCACTGAAGCTTTCTTT
-	TRBV24-1	-	TRBJ1-3	CATSAGRRNTIYF	TGTGCCACCAGTGCGGGGAGAAGAAACACCATATATTTT
-	TRBV7-9	-	TRBJ1-6	CASSYTDYNSPLHF	TGTGCCAGCAGCTACACCGACTATAATTCACCCCTCCACTTT
once	TRBV7-7	TRBD2	TRBJ2-5	CASSPRGGANVTQYF	TGTGCCAGCAGCCCCCGGGGGGGGGCTAATGTGACCCAGTACTTC
-	TRBV19	-	TRBJ2-5	CASSATRVGETQYF	TGTGCCAGTAGTGCTACCCGGGTTGGGGAGACCCAGTACTTC
-	TRBV6-5	TRBD1	TRBJ2-5	CASNRDRGKETQYF	TGTGCCAGCAACCGGGACAGGGGAAAAGAGACCCAGTACTTC
-	TRBV9	-	TRBJ1-3	CASSVGQGGSGNTIYF	TGTGCCAGCAGCGTAGGGCAAGGGGGCTCTGGAAACACCATATATTTT
-	TRBV5-5	-	TRBJ1-5	CASSWDGGRDQPQHF	TGTGCCAGCAGCTGGGACGGAGGGAGAGATCAGCCCCAGCATTTT
few	TRBV30	-	TRBJ2-7	CAWSGANEQYF	TGTGCCTGGAGTGGGGCCAACGAGCAGTACTTC
once	TRBV6-5	TRBD1	TRBJ1-5	CASTSTGISNQPQHF	TGTGCCAGCACCTCGACAGGGATATCGAACCAGCCCCAGCATTTT
few	TRBV19	TRBD1	TRBJ1-5	CASTRDRANQPQHF	TGTGCCAGTACCCGGGACAGGGCAAATCAGCCCCAGCATTTT
-	TRBV5-1	TRBD1	TRBJ1-2	CATSPGTGPPNYGYTF	TGCGCCACCTCCCCCGGGACAGGTCCCCCGAACTATGGCTACACCTTC
-	TRBV10-2	-	TRBJ1-5	CASSGQGIQPQHF	TGCGCCAGCAGTGGTCAGGGGATTCAGCCCCAGCATTTT
-	TRBV7-3	-	TRBJ1-1	CASSLMPGTEAFF	TGTGCCAGCAGCCTCATGCCGGGCACTGAAGCTTTCTTT
-	TRBV2	TRBD2	TRBJ2-3	CASRKGRGGTDTQYF	TGTGCCAGCAGGAAGGGGCGGGGGGGTACAGATACGCAGTATTTT
-	TRBV2	TRBD1	TRBJ1-2	CASSYRDRASGGYTF	TGTGCCAGCAGTTACCGGGACAGGGCATCGGGAGGCTACACCTTC
-	TRBV2	-	TRBJ2-5	CASSNVKGDQETQYF	TGTGCCAGCAGTAACGTTAAGGGGGACCAAGAGACCCAGTACTTC